Presented here are 5 T cell receptor beta chains from one specimen sequenced in a study of T cell responses to AZD1222 COVID-19 vaccine. The protocol was immunoSEQ multiplex PCR, while the TCRdb copy is restricted to in-frame clones and leaves out a portion. The sample contains 150,000 or so clones, 70% to 90% of which appear only once. Sample: peripheral blood, taken on day 0 of AZD1222 vaccination. The receptors stem from an adult in good health.

The chain links TRBV4-1 to TRBJ2-3, with 9 bases identical to TRBD2. CDR3 length: 16 amino acids. The germline gives CDR1 MGHRA, CDR2 YSYEKL. The J segment lost 4 bases and the V segment lost 2 bases, leaving 7 bases of the junction unmatched. CDR3 sequence reads: CASSQTIAGVADTQYF. CDR3 DNA sequence: TGCGCCAGCAGCCAAACTATAGCGGGAGTGGCAGATACGCAGTATTTT.

This chain connects TRBV6-5 to TRBJ2-1; TRBD1 is a possible D gene (5 bases). Germline V gives CDR1 MNHEY, CDR2 SVGAGI. The V end was cut by 0 bases, the J end by 8 bases, with 11 bases between. CDR3 length: 14 amino acids. The CDR3 here is CASSYSSRVDEQFF. CDR3 coding DNA: TGTGCCAGCAGTTACTCGAGCAGGGTCGATGAGCAGTTCTTC.

V gene TRBV7-2 combines with J gene TRBJ2-7, with a tentative D call TRBD2 (6 bases). V lost 2 bases and J lost 0, with 11 bases in between. This CDR3 region has 15 residues. Germline V CDR1 and CDR2: SGHTA, FQGNSA. The CDR3, as DNA: TGTGCCAGCAGCTTAAATGGGGGGAACTCCTACGAGCAGTACTTC. Encoded protein: CASSLNGGNSYEQYF.

This chain links TRBV10-3 with TRBJ2-1; TRBD2 agrees at 11 bases. V trimming: 3 bases; J trimming: 5 bases; junction bases outside the gene matches: 3. The CDR3 has 15 amino acids. Germline CDR1 is ENHRY and CDR2 is SYGVKD. CDR3: CAISDLAGGNNEQFF. The CDR3 nucleotides read TGTGCCATCAGTGACTTAGCGGGAGGGAACAATGAGCAGTTCTTC.

This sequence joins TRBV6-1 and TRBJ1-2; no definite D call. Germline CDR1 MNHNS, CDR2 SASEGT. The CDR3 covers 14 residues. Trimming took off 3 bases at V and 5 bases at J, with 13 bases between the two ends. DNA for the CDR3: TGTGCCAGCAGTGATTCGGGGTTCGGTTATGGCTACACCTTC. This translates into CASSDSGFGYGYTF.